This TCR beta chain was identified during a study of OX40 agonist ivuxolimab in advanced cancers. A note on the overall study: Ivuxolimab was a fully human IgG2 agonistic monoclonal antibody targeting the costimulatory receptor OX40 (CD134). Intravenous ivuxolimab was administered to patients every 2 weeks at six dose levels: 0.01, 0.1, 0.3, 1.5, 3 and 10 mg/kg. Among the 50 to 55 dose-escalation patients, some 20 had hepatocellular carcinoma, about 15 melanoma, 9 renal cell carcinoma and 9 head and neck cancer. In the dose-escalation cohort, around four fifths of patients were male, and the mean age was roughly 60 years with a range of 23 to 79. Prior anti-PD-1, anti-PD-L1 or anti-CTLA-4 therapy was permitted, and about two fifths of dose-escalation patients had received checkpoint inhibitors. Partial responses occurred in three dose-escalation patients, of whom one had hepatocellular carcinoma and two had cutaneous melanoma. Peripheral TCRbeta sequencing aimed to test whether ivuxolimab altered TCR sequence diversity and caused clonal T-cell expansion. The paper describes the monotherapy dose-escalation part (N ≈ 49 patients) of the phase I trial of ivuxolimab. The investigation overall reported the following: The antigen specificity of the clonally expanded peripheral T cells was not determined. Low levels of normalized T-cell clonal expansion were also shown by some nonresponding patients. At doses of 0.1 to 3.0 mg/kg, clonal expansion of both CD4+ and CD8+ blood T cells was observed from baseline to week 6. Partial responders in the 0.1-3.0 mg/kg groups had among the lowest normalized peripheral clonal expansion, especially among CD8+ T cells. After ivuxolimab, more expanded clones were found on average in CD8+ T cells than in CD4+ T cells.

Genomic DNA was isolated from the sorted cells so that the TCRbeta CDR3 region could be sequenced. The immunoSEQ Assay was used for sequencing of TCRbeta CDR3 regions. Held by TCRdb, this immuneACCESS table contains in-frame sequences only and omits some clones. Under half of the omission traces to an unresolved V gene where checked; the cause of the rest is unknown. The sample table holds about 82,000 clones, of which roughly 91% were seen once. About 2% of the sample lies in the top ten. The trial excluded patients who had a history of autoimmune disease or were on systemic immunosuppression. Peripheral blood for TCR sequencing was collected from all dose cohorts at baseline, on cycle 4 day 1, and on cycle 7 day 1. The samples were taken from a phase I, first-in-human, multicenter, open-label dose-escalation trial of ivuxolimab. Adults with locally advanced or metastatic head and neck squamous cell, hepatocellular, melanoma or renal cell carcinoma were enrolled in the trial. Before TCR sequencing, CD4+ T cells and CD8+ T cells were sorted from peripheral blood as separate populations.

About this clone itself: Its binding antigen is unknown. Base qualities are missing; no much larger clone stands one base away.

V lost 1 base and J lost 8 bases, and the count of bases not matched to a germline gene is 7. CDR1 and CDR2 are read off the germline V gene as MGHRA and YSYEKL. The CDR3 runs 16 amino acids, cysteine and phenylalanine included. Only the CDR3 part of the read is kept: 48 bases, read in frame from the first base. Sequencing was performed on CD4+ or CD8+ T cells sorted from blood, taken in a trial of the OX40 agonist ivuxolimab. The receptor's source is an adult with an advanced solid tumor such as melanoma, head and neck, liver or kidney cancer. The chain couples TRBV4-1 to TRBJ2-1, and TRBD2 matches 11 of the central bases. The nucleotide sequence is TGCGCCAGCAGCCAAGCGGGTACTAGCGGGAGCTATGAGCAGTTCTTC. Its protein product is CASSQAGTSGSYEQFF.